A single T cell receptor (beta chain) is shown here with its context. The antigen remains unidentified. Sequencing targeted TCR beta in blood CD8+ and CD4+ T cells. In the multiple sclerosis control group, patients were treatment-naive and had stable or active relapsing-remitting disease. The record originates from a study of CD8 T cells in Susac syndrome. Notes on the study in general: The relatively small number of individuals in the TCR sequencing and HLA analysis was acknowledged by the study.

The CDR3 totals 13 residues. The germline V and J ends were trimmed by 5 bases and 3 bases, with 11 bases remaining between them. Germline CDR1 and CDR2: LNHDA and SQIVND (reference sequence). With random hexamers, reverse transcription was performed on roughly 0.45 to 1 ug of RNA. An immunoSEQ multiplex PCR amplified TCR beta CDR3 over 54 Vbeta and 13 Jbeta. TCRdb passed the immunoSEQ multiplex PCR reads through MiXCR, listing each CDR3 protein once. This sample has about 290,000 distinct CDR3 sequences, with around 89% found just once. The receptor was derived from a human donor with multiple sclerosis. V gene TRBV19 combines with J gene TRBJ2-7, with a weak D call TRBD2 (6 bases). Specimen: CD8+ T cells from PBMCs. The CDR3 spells CASSWDGGYEQYF. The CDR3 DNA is TGTGCCAGTAGTTGGGACGGGGGCTACGAGCAGTACTTC.